This T cell receptor beta chain was captured by sequencing in a study of shared clonotypes between healthy human individuals. Background on the study: Three CD4 naive, three CD4 memory, two CD8 naive and one CD8 memory plate were used per donor.

Losses at the gene ends were 5 bases for V and 2 bases for J; bases not matched to a gene: 2. This CDR3 is built from 14 residues. The germline CDR1 and CDR2 sequences are WSHSY and SAAADI. Method: immunoSEQ multiplex PCR; TCRdb's copy keeps in-frame clones and lacks some. The sample carries about 820,000 clones, more than 85% recorded once. Naive CD8 cells were CD45RO-negative, positively selected for CCR7, excluding terminally differentiated effector memory CD45RA+ cells. This TCR derives from a man aged 30-40 years in good health. The genes are TRBV10-2 and TRBJ1-5; 8 bases are shared with TRBD1. Sequences were obtained from naive CD8+ T cells sorted from blood. CDR3 in amino acids: CASSQQGGNQPQHF. The CDR3 region has the DNA TGCGCCAGCAGTCAACAGGGGGGCAATCAGCCCCAGCATTTT.